Given below is one T cell receptor beta chain in context. The sample is drawn from a study of CD8+CD57+ T cells in acquired aplastic anemia. Background on the study: On average, sorted CD4+ and CD8+ cells gave around 3.3 ug of DNA.

Germline V gene data show CDR1 as GTSNPN and CDR2 as SVGIG (reference sequence). Trimming took 4 bases from V and 4 from J, leaving 8 bases between them. This CDR3 has 12 amino acids. TCR beta VDJ and CDR3 profiles were obtained from a genomic DNA template. Each CDR3 protein gets one entry after TCRdb re-called the reads with MiXCR. The sample shows about 160,000 distinct CDR3 sequences, around 52% of them seen only once. In patients chosen for sequencing, flow cytometry had shown CD8+CD57+ cell expansion. Material for sequencing was sorted CD4+, CD8+, or CD8+CD57+ T cells (not recorded which) from PBMCs. This TCR derives from a human donor with aplastic anemia. The chain combines TRBV30 with TRBJ1-5; D gene uncertain. The CDR3 region has the DNA TGTGCCTGGACTCTAGCTAATCAGCCCCAGCATTTT. Translation: CAWTLANQPQHF.